The source of this T cell receptor beta chain is a study of T cell repertoires and Cas9 in healthy adults. Study overall: Multi-effector potency, cytotoxicity and lineage were assessed in SpCas9-reactive CD4 and CD8 T cells. Broader study findings: Reportedly, SpCas9-reactive effector T cell proliferation and function were mitigated by SpCas9-reactive Tregs in vitro.

Method: immunoSEQ multiplex PCR; TCRdb's copy keeps in-frame clones and lacks some. The table has approximately 22,000 clones, around 93% seen once. As for this clone: Its antigen is still unknown.

The CDR3 sequence is 16 residues long. The germline V and J ends were trimmed by 2 bases and 9 bases, with 17 bases remaining between them. Germline V CDR1 and CDR2: MNHEY, SVGAGI. The chain joins TRBV6-5 to TRBJ1-6; tentatively, D is TRBD1 (5 bases). This clonotype originated in a human donor in good health. Sequencing input: CD4+ effector T cells (CD127+, CD25-, CD137-, CD154-) from PBMCs; culture status not recorded. The CDR3, as DNA: TGTGCCAGCAGTTACCTCGGGTCAGGGCTGGCTTCACCCCTCCACTTT. Protein: CASSYLGSGLASPLHF.